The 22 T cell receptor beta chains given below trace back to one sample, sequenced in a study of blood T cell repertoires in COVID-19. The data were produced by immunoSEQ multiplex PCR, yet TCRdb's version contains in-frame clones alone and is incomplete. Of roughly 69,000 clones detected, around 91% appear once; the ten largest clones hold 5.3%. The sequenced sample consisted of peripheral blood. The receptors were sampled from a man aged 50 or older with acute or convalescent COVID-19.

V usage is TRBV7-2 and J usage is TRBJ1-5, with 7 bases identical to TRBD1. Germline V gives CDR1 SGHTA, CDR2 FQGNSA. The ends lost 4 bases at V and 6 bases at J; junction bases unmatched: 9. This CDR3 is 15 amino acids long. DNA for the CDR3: TGTGCCAGCAGCTCGTACGAGGCAGGGGGTCAGCCCCAGCATTTT. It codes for CASSSYEAGGQPQHF.

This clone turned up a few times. The CDR3 spells CASSFGSGGSYNEQFF. In DNA, the CDR3 is TGCGCCAGCAGCTTTGGGTCAGGGGGGTCCTACAATGAGCAGTTCTTC. J is TRBJ2-1 and V is TRBV5-1, with D maybe TRBD1 (7 bases). The CDR3 length is 16 residues. CDR1 is SGHRS and CDR2 is YFSETQ in the germline V gene. V was clipped by 2 bases and J by 1 base, with 13 bases between them. The full variable domain, its missing parts supplied by reference TRBV5-1 and TRBJ2-1, is KAGVTQTPRYLIKTRGQQVTLSCSPISGHRSVSWYQQTPGQGLQFLFEYFSETQRNKGNFPGRFSGRQFSNSRSEMNVSTLELGDSALYLCASSFGSGGSYNEQFFGPGTRLTVL.

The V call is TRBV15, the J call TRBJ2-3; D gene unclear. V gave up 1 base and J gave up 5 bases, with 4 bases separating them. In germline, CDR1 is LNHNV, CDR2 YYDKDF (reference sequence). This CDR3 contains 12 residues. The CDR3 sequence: CATSRGRDTQYF. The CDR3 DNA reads TGTGCCACCAGCAGAGGTCGAGATACGCAGTATTTT.

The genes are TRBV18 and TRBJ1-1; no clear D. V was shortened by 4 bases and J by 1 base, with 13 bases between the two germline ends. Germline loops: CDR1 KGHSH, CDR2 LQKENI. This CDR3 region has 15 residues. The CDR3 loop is CASSRDGGRNTEAFF. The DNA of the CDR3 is TGTGCCAGCTCACGGGATGGAGGCCGGAACACTGAAGCTTTCTTT.

The CDR3 sequence: CASSPPGAFYEQYF. The CDR3 region has the DNA TGTGCCAGCAGTCCCCCGGGAGCGTTCTACGAGCAGTACTTC. The chain couples TRBV27 to TRBJ2-7; D is perhaps TRBD2 (6 bases). The V end was cut by 5 bases, the J end by 3 bases, with 14 bases between. The CDR3 spans 14 residues. Per the germline V gene, CDR1 is MNHEY and CDR2 is SMNVEV (reference sequence).

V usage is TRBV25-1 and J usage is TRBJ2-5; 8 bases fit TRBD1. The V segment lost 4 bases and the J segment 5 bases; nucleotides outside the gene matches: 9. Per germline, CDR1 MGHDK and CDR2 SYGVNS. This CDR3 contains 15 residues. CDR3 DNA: TGTGCCAGCAGTGGCTCGGACAGGGCGTATGAGACCCAGTACTTC. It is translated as CASSGSDRAYETQYF.

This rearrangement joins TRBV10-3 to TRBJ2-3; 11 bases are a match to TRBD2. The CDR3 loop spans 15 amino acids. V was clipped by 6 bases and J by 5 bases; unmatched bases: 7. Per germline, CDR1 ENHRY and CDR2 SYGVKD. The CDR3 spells CAISFSGRAEDTQYF. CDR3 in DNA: TGTGCCATCAGCTTTAGCGGGAGGGCCGAAGATACGCAGTATTTT.

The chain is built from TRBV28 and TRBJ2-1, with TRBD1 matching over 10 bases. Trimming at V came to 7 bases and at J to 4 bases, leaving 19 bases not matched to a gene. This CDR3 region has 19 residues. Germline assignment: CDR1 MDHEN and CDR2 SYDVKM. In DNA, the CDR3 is TGTGCCAGCATCTTACGACAGGGGGCGCAAAAATGGAATTACAATGAGCAGTTCTTC. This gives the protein CASILRQGAQKWNYNEQFF.

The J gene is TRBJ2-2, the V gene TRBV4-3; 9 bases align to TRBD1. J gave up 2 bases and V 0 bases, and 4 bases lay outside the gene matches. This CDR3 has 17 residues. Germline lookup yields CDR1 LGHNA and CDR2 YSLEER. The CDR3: CASSQEAGQGNTGELFF. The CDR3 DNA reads TGCGCCAGCAGCCAAGAGGCGGGACAGGGTAACACCGGGGAGCTGTTTTTT.

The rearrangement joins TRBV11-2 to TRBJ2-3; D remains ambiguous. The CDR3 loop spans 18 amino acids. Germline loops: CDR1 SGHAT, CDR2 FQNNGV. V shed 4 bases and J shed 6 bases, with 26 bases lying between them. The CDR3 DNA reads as TGTGCCAGCAGCTCAGGTGTCCGGTCGAGATCACCTGGTGATACGCAGTATTTT. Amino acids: CASSSGVRSRSPGDTQYF.

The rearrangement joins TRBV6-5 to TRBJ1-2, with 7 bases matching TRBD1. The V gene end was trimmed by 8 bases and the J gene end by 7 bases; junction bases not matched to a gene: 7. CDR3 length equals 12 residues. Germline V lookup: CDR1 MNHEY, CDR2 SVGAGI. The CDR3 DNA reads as TGTGCCAGCGGCTCGGGACAGTCTGGCTACACCTTC. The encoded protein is CASGSGQSGYTF.

This CDR3 reads CASSQTGDYGYTF. The CDR3 DNA follows: TGTGCCAGCAGCCAAACAGGGGACTATGGCTACACCTTC. V is TRBV11-2 and J is TRBJ1-2; 7 bases match TRBD1. V was clipped by 5 bases and J by 3 bases; unmatched bases: 3. Germline V gene lookup returns CDR1 SGHAT and CDR2 FQNNGV. This CDR3 spans 13 amino acids. The complete variable domain, with remaining parts taken from reference TRBV11-2 and TRBJ1-2, reads EAGVAQSPRYKIIEKRQSVAFWCNPISGHATLYWYQQILGQGPKLLIQFQNNGVVDDSQLPKDRFSAERLKGVDSTLKIQPAKLEDSAVYLCASSQTGDYGYTFGSGTRLTVV.

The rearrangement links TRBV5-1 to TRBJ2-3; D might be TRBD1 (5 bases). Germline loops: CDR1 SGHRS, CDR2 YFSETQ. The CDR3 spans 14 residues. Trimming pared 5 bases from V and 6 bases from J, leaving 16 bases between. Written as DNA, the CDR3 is TGCGCCAGCAGTAATCCAGGACATTCGGATACGCAGTATTTT. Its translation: CASSNPGHSDTQYF.

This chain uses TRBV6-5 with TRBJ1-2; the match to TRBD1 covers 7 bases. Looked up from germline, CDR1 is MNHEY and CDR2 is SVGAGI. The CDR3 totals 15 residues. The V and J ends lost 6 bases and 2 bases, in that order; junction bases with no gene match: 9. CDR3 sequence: CASSPDRTRNYGYTF. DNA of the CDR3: TGTGCCAGCAGCCCGGACAGGACGAGGAACTATGGCTACACCTTC.

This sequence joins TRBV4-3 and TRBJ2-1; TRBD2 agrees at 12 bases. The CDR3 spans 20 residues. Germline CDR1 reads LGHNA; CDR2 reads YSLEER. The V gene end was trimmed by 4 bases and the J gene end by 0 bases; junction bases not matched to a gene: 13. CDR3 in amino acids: CASSPKSGTSGFSSYNEQFF. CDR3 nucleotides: TGCGCCAGCAGCCCAAAATCCGGGACTAGCGGGTTTAGCTCCTACAATGAGCAGTTCTTC.

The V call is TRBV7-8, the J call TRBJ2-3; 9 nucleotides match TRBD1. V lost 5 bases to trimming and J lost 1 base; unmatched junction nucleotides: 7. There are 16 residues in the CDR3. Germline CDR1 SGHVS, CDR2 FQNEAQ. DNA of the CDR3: TGTGCCAGCAGCATTACAGGGGGCTTAGGCACAGATACGCAGTATTTT. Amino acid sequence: CASSITGGLGTDTQYF.

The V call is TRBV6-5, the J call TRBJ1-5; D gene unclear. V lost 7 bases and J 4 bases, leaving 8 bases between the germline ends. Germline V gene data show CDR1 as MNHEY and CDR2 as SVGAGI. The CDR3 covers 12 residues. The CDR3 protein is CASTEPNQPQHF. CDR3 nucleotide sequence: TGTGCCAGCACCGAGCCGAATCAGCCCCAGCATTTT.

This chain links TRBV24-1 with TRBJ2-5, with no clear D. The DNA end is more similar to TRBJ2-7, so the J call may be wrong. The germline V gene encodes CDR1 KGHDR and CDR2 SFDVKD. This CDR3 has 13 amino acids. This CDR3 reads CATSDLARGEQYF. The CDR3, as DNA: TGTGCCACCAGTGATTTGGCGCGAGGCGAGCAGTACTTC.

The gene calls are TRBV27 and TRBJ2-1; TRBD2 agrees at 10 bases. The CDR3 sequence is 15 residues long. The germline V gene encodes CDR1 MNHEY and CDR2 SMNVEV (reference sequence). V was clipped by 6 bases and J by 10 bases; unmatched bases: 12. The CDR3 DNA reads TGTGCCAGCAGGAGAGCGGGAGGGCCCGGTGTCGAGCAGTTCTTC. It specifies CASRRAGGPGVEQFF.

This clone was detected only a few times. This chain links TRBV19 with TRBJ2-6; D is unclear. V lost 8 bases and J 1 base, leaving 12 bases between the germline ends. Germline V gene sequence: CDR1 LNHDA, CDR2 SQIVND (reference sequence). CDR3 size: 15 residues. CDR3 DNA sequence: TGTGCCAGTTCAGACTCGAAATCTGGGGCCAACGTCCTGACTTTC. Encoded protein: CASSDSKSGANVLTF.

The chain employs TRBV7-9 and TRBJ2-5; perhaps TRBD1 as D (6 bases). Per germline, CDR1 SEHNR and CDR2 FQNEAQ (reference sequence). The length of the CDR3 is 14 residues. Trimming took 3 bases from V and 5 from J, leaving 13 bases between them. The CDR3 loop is CASSLDSFGETQYF. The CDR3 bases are TGTGCCAGCAGCTTGGACAGTTTCGGGGAGACCCAGTACTTC.

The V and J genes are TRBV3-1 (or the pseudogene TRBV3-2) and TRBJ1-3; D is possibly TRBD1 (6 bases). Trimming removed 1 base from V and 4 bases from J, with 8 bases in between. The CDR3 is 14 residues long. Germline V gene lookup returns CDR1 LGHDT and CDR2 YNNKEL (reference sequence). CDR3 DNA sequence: TGTGCCAGCAGCCAAGGCGACAGGGGAAACACCATATATTTT. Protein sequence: CASSQGDRGNTIYF.